The subject of this entry is one T cell receptor beta chain. Its cognate antigen is unknown. Per the germline V gene, CDR1 is SNHLY and CDR2 is FYNNEI. The CDR3 consists of 15 residues. V shed 5 bases and J 5 bases; nucleotides not matched to a gene: 8. These data come from a study of shared clonotypes between healthy human individuals. Study-wide findings and caveats: Larger estimated richness was generally seen in naive subsets than in memory subsets.

Method: immunoSEQ multiplex PCR; TCRdb's copy keeps in-frame clones and lacks some. The sample records roughly 2 million clones, about 95% being singletons. Only CD45RO-negative cells positively selected for CCR7 counted as naive CD8 cells, so terminally differentiated effector memory CD45RA+ cells were excluded. The sample was naive CD8+ T cells sorted from blood. The TCR sequence derives from a man between 18 and 29 years old in good health. The chain carries TRBV2 and TRBJ2-5; 10 nucleotides line up with TRBD2. The CDR3 DNA reads TGTGCCAGCAGTCTGGGTCTAGCGGGAGCGGAGACCCAGTACTTC. Translating gives CASSLGLAGAETQYF.